These 30 T cell receptor beta chains were all obtained from the same sample, sequenced in a study of blood T cell repertoires in COVID-19. The method was immunoSEQ multiplex PCR; TCRdb's version includes in-frame clones alone and lacks a portion of them. The sample gives 40,000 to 55,000 clones, under 95% of which show up once; less than 8% is in the top ten. The sample was peripheral blood. Source of these receptors: an older man with active COVID-19.

The genes are TRBV2 and TRBJ1-1; TRBD1 matches 10 bases. Unmatched junction bases numbered 5, after V lost 5 bases and J lost 5 bases. CDR1 SNHLY and CDR2 FYNNEI come from the germline V gene. CDR3 length: 14 residues. In DNA, the CDR3 is TGTGCCAGCAGTCCGACAGGGGGCAGTACTGAAGCTTTCTTT. This codes for CASSPTGGSTEAFF.

The chain is built from TRBV10-3 and TRBJ2-1, with TRBD1 as a possible D gene (6 bases). The CDR3 has 16 amino acids. Germline V CDR1 and CDR2: ENHRY, SYGVKD. Trimming took 3 bases from V and 3 from J, leaving 15 bases between them. CDR3 sequence: CAISERDRSNYNEQFF. The CDR3 DNA follows: TGTGCCATCAGTGAACGTGACAGGTCGAACTACAATGAGCAGTTCTTC.

CDR3 DNA sequence: TGTGCCACCAACAGGGGACAGGGTGGGGAGACCCAGTACTTC. Residues: CATNRGQGGETQYF. The chain employs TRBV6-5 and TRBJ2-5; 9 bases line up with TRBD1. This CDR3 contains 14 residues. Germline lookup yields CDR1 MNHEY and CDR2 SVGAGI. V dropped 10 bases and J dropped 5; count of bases not matched to a gene: 11.

Only one count was recorded for this clone. The rearrangement uses TRBV2 and TRBJ1-5; no reliable D call. Germline V gene sequence: CDR1 SNHLY, CDR2 FYNNEI. The CDR3 sequence is 15 residues long. Trimming took off 0 bases at V and 0 bases at J, with 6 bases between the two ends. CDR3 bases: TGTGCCAGCAGTGAAGCGCTAATTAGCAATCAGCCCCAGCATTTT. Its protein is CASSEALISNQPQHF.

This clone was seen only once. This chain connects TRBV20-1 to TRBJ2-3, with a possible D match to TRBD2 (7 bases). This CDR3 spans 15 amino acids. V lost 3 bases and J 3 bases, leaving 16 bases between the germline ends. Germline values: CDR1 DFQATT, CDR2 SNEGSKA (reference sequence). Written as DNA, the CDR3 is TGCAGTGCTAGTGAGGGGGGCGGGGGTACAGATACGCAGTATTTT. Translating gives CSASEGGGGTDTQYF.

This clone came up once. The J gene is TRBJ2-3, the V gene TRBV5-4; 8 nucleotides agree with TRBD1. This CDR3 comprises 15 residues. Germline-derived CDR1 and CDR2 are SGHNT and YYREEE (reference sequence). Trimming removed 5 bases from V and 4 bases from J; junction bases left unmatched: 9. DNA of the CDR3: TGTGCCAGCAGACCTCCAGGGGGCGCCGCAGATACGCAGTATTTT. It specifies CASRPPGGAADTQYF.

This chain uses TRBV10-1 with TRBJ2-7; 11 bases are a match to TRBD1. V lost 5 bases, J lost 3 bases, and 3 bases stayed unmatched. Germline CDR1 reads WNHNN; CDR2 reads SYGVQD (reference sequence). CDR3 size: 14 residues. CDR3 sequence reads: CASSSGTGGYEQYF. The CDR3 nucleotides read TGCGCCAGCAGTTCCGGGACAGGGGGCTACGAGCAGTACTTC.

The V call is TRBV18, the J call TRBJ2-7; D uncertain. Trimming took off 1 base at V and 0 bases at J, with 7 bases between the two ends. The length of the CDR3 is 14 residues. CDR1 and CDR2 (germline): KGHSH, LQKENI. The CDR3 region has the DNA TGTGCCAGCTCACCACAAGAGGACTCCTACGAGCAGTACTTC. It translates to CASSPQEDSYEQYF.

The V gene is TRBV6-6, the J gene TRBJ1-3; 7 bases match TRBD1. The CDR3 covers 16 residues. Losses at the gene ends were 5 bases for V and 3 bases for J; bases not matched to a gene: 10. The germline CDR1 and CDR2 sequences are MNHNY and SVGAGI (reference sequence). The CDR3 bases are TGTGCCAGCAGTCGCATCCGACAGGGCTTTGGAAACACCATATATTTT. Encoded protein: CASSRIRQGFGNTIYF.

The chain couples TRBV7-9 to TRBJ2-5; the match to TRBD1 covers 9 bases. Trimming removed 5 bases from V and 5 bases from J; junction bases left unmatched: 12. The CDR3 covers 16 residues. Germline CDR1 SEHNR, CDR2 FQNEAQ (reference sequence). CDR3: CASSPVGTGIVETQYF. The CDR3 coding sequence is TGTGCCAGCAGCCCAGTCGGGACAGGGATAGTTGAGACCCAGTACTTC.

The J gene is TRBJ2-5, the V gene TRBV7-2; D is unresolved. This CDR3 has 13 residues. With 3 bases removed from V and 6 bases from J, the gap between germline ends came to 11 bases. CDR1 and CDR2 (germline): SGHTA, FQGNSA. The CDR3 sequence is CASSLSRIKTQYF. DNA for the CDR3: TGTGCCAGCAGCTTGTCCAGAATAAAGACCCAGTACTTC.

This chain connects TRBV12-3 or TRBV12-4 to TRBJ1-1; D possibly corresponds to TRBD1 (6 bases). V lost 7 bases, J lost 5 bases, and 14 bases lay in between. The CDR3 is 13 residues long. In nucleotides, the CDR3 is TGTGCCAGCAACACAGAGGGGGTTACTGAAGCTTTCTTT. Translation: CASNTEGVTEAFF.

This sequence joins TRBV5-6 and TRBJ2-1; 9 positions agree with TRBD1. V shed 2 bases and J 4 bases; nucleotides not matched to a gene: 1. CDR3 length: 14 residues. Germline V CDR1 and CDR2: SGHDT, YYEEEE. The CDR3 here is CASSFGQGYNEQFF. As DNA, the CDR3 is TGTGCCAGCAGCTTCGGACAGGGGTACAATGAGCAGTTCTTC.

This chain links TRBV30 with TRBJ2-5, with D maybe TRBD1 (6 bases). V lost 3 bases, J lost 2 bases, and 19 bases lay in between. The CDR3 extends over 16 amino acids. Germline-derived CDR1 and CDR2 are GTSNPN and SVGIG (reference sequence). Here the CDR3 reads CAWRAMTGRGQETQYF. CDR3 DNA sequence: TGTGCCTGGAGAGCGATGACAGGCAGAGGGCAAGAGACCCAGTACTTC.

The chain combines TRBV27 with TRBJ1-6; D perhaps matches TRBD1 (6 bases). Germline V lookup: CDR1 MNHEY, CDR2 SMNVEV (reference sequence). V was pared by 5 bases and J by 4 bases, with 12 bases between. This CDR3 has 15 residues. The CDR3 spells CASSDRDKYNSPLHF. The CDR3 DNA reads as TGTGCCAGCAGTGACCGGGACAAGTATAATTCACCCCTCCACTTT.

The CDR3 is CASRQGLEKLFF. Here the CDR3 DNA reads TGTGCCAGCAGACAGGGTTTGGAAAAACTGTTTTTT. V gene TRBV6-5 combines with J gene TRBJ1-4; perhaps TRBD1 as D (6 bases). CDR1 and CDR2 from the germline V gene are MNHEY and SVGAGI. V lost 6 bases and J 8 bases, leaving 10 bases between the germline ends. The CDR3 runs 12 residues.

This chain connects TRBV5-4 to TRBJ2-3; 8 bases map to TRBD2. Germline CDR1 and CDR2: SGHNT and YYREEE (reference sequence). Germline trimming cut 0 bases from V and 0 bases from J; bases unmatched to any gene: 9. The CDR3 sequence is 18 residues long. CDR3 bases: TGTGCCAGCAGCTTGGCCGGGGGGGGTCCTTCTAGCACAGATACGCAGTATTTT. Translation gives CASSLAGGGPSSTDTQYF.

The chain uses TRBV5-1 and TRBJ1-1; D remains ambiguous. This CDR3 is built from 11 residues. Deletions cut 5 bases from V and 11 bases from J, with 13 bases between. In germline, CDR1 is SGHRS, CDR2 YFSETQ. CDR3 amino acids: CASRRETEAFF. CDR3 nucleotides: TGCGCCAGCAGGCGAGAAACAGAGGCTTTCTTT.

The rearrangement joins TRBV5-8 to TRBJ1-2; D perhaps matches TRBD1 (5 bases). Per germline, CDR1 SGHTS and CDR2 YDEGEE. V was trimmed by 5 bases and J by 8 bases, leaving 13 bases between them. This CDR3 is built from 12 residues. As DNA, the CDR3 is TGTGCCAGCAGAACTCCGGGGGGAGGCTACACCTTC. The encoded protein is CASRTPGGGYTF. The whole variable domain, remainder taken from reference TRBV5-8 and TRBJ1-2, is EAGVTQSPTHLIKTRGQQATLRCSPISGHTSVYWYQQALGLGLQFLLWYDEGEERNRGNFPPRFSGRQFPNYSSELNVNALELEDSALYLCASRTPGGGYTFGSGTRLTVV.

CDR3 nucleotide sequence: TGTGCCAGCACCACGACAGGGTTATATAATTCACCCCTCCACTTT. Translated: CASTTTGLYNSPLHF. This chain links TRBV28 with TRBJ1-6; TRBD1 agrees at 7 bases. CDR1 and CDR2 from the germline V gene are MDHEN and SYDVKM. Losses at the gene ends were 7 bases for V and 4 bases for J; bases not matched to a gene: 7. The CDR3 spans 15 residues.

The chain is built from TRBV6-5 and TRBJ1-1; the D is unclear. Germline lookup yields CDR1 MNHEY and CDR2 SVGAGI. The CDR3 is 12 amino acids. Trimming took 5 bases from V and 8 from J, leaving 12 bases between them. CDR3 sequence: CASSSPGTEAFF. Here the CDR3 DNA reads TGTGCCAGCAGTAGCCCGGGAACAGAAGCTTTCTTT.

The chain uses TRBV27 and TRBJ2-7; tentative D call: TRBD1 (5 bases). Germline values: CDR1 MNHEY, CDR2 SMNVEV (reference sequence). Trimming pared 5 bases from V and 4 bases from J, leaving 6 bases between. CDR3 length equals 11 residues. The DNA of the CDR3 is TGTGCCAGCAGTCCAGGGTACGAGCAGTACTTC. Translated: CASSPGYEQYF.

The gene calls are TRBV6-1 and TRBJ2-3; D remains unclear. Trimming pared 3 bases from V and 0 bases from J, leaving 10 bases between. Germline CDR1 and CDR2: MNHNS and SASEGT. The CDR3 length is 15 residues. The CDR3 nucleotides are TGTGCCAGCAGTGACCCATCTACTAGCACAGATACGCAGTATTTT. Translating gives CASSDPSTSTDTQYF.

This rearrangement joins TRBV6-5 to TRBJ1-2; 10 positions match TRBD1. The CDR3 has 16 residues. V lost 0 bases to trimming and J lost 2 bases; unmatched junction nucleotides: 3. Germline-derived CDR1 and CDR2 are MNHEY and SVGAGI. The CDR3 DNA sequence: TGTGCCAGCAGTTACTCCCGGGACAGGGGAAACTATGGCTACACCTTC. The encoded protein is CASSYSRDRGNYGYTF.

CDR3: CASSLRRDNEQFF. CDR3 in DNA: TGTGCCAGCAGTTTAAGGCGGGACAATGAGCAGTTCTTC. This sequence joins TRBV28 and TRBJ2-1, with D possibly matching TRBD2 (5 bases). Germline loops: CDR1 MDHEN, CDR2 SYDVKM. This CDR3 region has 13 residues. The V end was cut by 2 bases, the J end by 5 bases, with 7 bases between.

The chain is built from TRBV11-2 and TRBJ2-2; perhaps TRBD2 as D (6 bases). The germline gives CDR1 SGHAT, CDR2 FQNNGV. CDR3 length: 15 residues. Between the trimmed V and J ends, which lost 1 base and 4 bases, there was a span of 10 bases. Written as DNA, the CDR3 is TGTGCCAGCAGCTTAGGACTAGACAGCACCGGGGAGCTGTTTTTT. It specifies CASSLGLDSTGELFF.

The gene calls are TRBV11-2 and TRBJ2-5, with 7 bases lining up with TRBD1. This CDR3 region has 14 residues. Germline V lookup: CDR1 SGHAT, CDR2 FQNNGV. The junction had 7 bases not matched to a gene; V was cut back by 5 bases and J by 4 bases. CDR3 coding DNA: TGTGCCAGCAGCCCAGGGGGTAGTGGAGAGACCCAGTACTTC. Protein product: CASSPGGSGETQYF.

The rearrangement links TRBV28 to TRBJ1-2, with TRBD1 matching over 7 bases. The CDR3 has 16 amino acids. Trimming took 5 bases from V and 7 from J; bases not matched to a gene: 16. CDR1 and CDR2 from the germline V gene are MDHEN and SYDVKM. The CDR3 sequence is CASSGTVWELGRGYTF. As DNA, the CDR3 is TGTGCCAGCAGTGGGACAGTTTGGGAACTAGGGCGTGGCTACACCTTC.

The chain joins TRBV9 to TRBJ1-3, with TRBD1 matching 9 bases. V lost 0 bases and J lost 5; bases outside the gene matches: 3. From germline, CDR1 is SGDLS and CDR2 YYNGEE. The CDR3 loop spans 15 amino acids. The CDR3 loop reads CASSVEGQGRNTIYF. The CDR3 coding sequence is TGTGCCAGCAGCGTAGAGGGACAGGGAAGAAACACCATATATTTT.

This clone was observed once. J is TRBJ1-2 and V is TRBV7-9; D is unclear. The CDR3 contains 13 residues. V was pared by 3 bases and J by 8 bases, with 13 bases between. The germline V gene encodes CDR1 SEHNR and CDR2 FQNEAQ (reference sequence). CDR3 DNA sequence: TGTGCCAGCAGCTTTCGGGGAACGGAGGGCTACACCTTC. Protein product: CASSFRGTEGYTF. The whole variable domain, filled in from reference TRBV7-9 and TRBJ1-2, reads DTGVSQNPRHKITKRGQNVTFRCDPISEHNRLYWYRQTLGQGPEFLTYFQNEAQLEKSRLLSDRFSAERPKGSFSTLEIQRTEQGDSAMYLCASSFRGTEGYTFGSGTRLTVV.